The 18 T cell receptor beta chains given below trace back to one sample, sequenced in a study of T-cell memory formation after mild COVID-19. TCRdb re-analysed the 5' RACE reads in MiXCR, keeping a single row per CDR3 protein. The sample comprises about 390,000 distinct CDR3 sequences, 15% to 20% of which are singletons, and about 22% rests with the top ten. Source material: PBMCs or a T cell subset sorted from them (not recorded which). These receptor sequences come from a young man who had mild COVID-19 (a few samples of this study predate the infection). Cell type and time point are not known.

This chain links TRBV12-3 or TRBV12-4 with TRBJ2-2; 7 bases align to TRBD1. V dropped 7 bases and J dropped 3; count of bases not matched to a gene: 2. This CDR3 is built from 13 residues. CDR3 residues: CASNRGYTGELFF. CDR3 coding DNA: TGTGCCAGCAACAGGGGATACACCGGGGAGCTGTTTTTT.

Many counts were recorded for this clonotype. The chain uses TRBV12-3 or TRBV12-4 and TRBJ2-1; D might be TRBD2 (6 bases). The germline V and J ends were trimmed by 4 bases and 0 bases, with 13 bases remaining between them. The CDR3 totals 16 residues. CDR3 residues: CASSSPGVSSYNEQFF. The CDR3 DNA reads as TGTGCCAGCAGTTCTCCGGGGGTGAGCTCCTACAATGAGCAGTTCTTC.

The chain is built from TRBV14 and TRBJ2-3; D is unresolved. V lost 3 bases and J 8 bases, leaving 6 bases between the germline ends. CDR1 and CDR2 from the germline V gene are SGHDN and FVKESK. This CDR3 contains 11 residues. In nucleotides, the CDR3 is TGTGCCAGCAGCCATTTTAGTACGCAGTATTTT. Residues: CASSHFSTQYF.

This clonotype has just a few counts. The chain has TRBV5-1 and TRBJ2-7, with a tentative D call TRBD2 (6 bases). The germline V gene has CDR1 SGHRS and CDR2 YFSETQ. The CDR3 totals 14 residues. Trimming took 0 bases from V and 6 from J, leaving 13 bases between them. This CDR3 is CASSLAGGVGEQYV. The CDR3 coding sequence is TGCGCCAGCAGCTTGGCCGGGGGTGTCGGCGAGCAGTACGTC.

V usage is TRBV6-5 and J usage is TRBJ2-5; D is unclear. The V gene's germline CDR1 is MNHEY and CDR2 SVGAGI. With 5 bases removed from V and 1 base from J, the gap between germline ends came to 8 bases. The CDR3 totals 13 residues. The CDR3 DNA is TGTGCCAGCAGTGATCGGCCCCAAGAGACCCAGTACTTC. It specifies CASSDRPQETQYF.

For the CDR3, the DNA is TGTGCCAGTCAGGGGAACACCGGGGAGCTGTTTTTT. Residues: CASQGNTGELFF. The gene calls are TRBV28 and TRBJ2-2, with TRBD1 as a possible D gene (5 bases). The CDR3 consists of 12 residues. Germline CDR1 reads MDHEN; CDR2 reads SYDVKM. The germline V and J ends were trimmed by 9 bases and 1 base, with 6 bases remaining between them.

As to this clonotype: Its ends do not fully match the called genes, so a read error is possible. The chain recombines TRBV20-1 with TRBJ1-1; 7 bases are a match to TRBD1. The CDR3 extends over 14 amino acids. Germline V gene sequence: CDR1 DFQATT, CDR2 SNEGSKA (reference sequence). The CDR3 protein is CSVRRDSLNTEAFF. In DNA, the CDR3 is TGCAGTGTTAGAAGGGACAGCCTGAACACTGAAGCTTTCTTT.

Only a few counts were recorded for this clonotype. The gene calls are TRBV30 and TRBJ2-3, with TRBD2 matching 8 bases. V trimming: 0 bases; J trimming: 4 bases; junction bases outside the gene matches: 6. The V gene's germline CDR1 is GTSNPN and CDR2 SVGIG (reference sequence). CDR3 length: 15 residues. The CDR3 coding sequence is TGTGCCTGGAGTGTAAGCGGGGGTAGTGCAGATACGCAGTATTTT. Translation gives CAWSVSGGSADTQYF.

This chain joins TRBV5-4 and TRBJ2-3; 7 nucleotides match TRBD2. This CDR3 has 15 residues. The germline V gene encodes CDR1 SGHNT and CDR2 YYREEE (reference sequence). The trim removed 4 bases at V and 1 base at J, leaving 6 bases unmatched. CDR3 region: CASSKREDGTDTQYF. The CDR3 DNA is TGTGCCAGCAGCAAACGGGAGGACGGCACAGATACGCAGTATTTT.

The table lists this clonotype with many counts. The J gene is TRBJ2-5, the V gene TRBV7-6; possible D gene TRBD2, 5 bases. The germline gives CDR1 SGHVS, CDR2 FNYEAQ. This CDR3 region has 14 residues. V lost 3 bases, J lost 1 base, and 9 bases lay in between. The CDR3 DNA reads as TGTGCCAGCAGCTTTGTGAGGGCCCAAGAGACCCAGTACTTC. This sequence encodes CASSFVRAQETQYF.

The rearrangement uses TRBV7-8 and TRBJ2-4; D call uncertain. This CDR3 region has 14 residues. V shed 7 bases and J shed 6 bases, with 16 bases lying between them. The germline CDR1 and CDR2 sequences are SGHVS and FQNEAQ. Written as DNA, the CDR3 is TGTGCCAGCATCCCCGGCGTTTGGGCAAACATTCAGTACTTC. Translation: CASIPGVWANIQYF.

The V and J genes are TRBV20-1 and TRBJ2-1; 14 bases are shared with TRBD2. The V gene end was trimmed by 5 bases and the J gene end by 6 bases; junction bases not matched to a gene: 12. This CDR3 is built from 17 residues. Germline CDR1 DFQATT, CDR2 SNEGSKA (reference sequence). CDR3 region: CSAPGLAGGFPSNEQFF. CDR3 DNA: TGCAGTGCTCCCGGACTAGCGGGGGGATTCCCGTCCAATGAGCAGTTCTTC.

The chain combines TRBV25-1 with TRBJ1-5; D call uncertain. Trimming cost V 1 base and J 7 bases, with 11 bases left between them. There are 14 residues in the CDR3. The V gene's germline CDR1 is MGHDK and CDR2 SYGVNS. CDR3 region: CASSESGSAQPQHF. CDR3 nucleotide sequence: TGTGCCAGCAGTGAATCGGGATCCGCCCAGCCCCAGCATTTT.

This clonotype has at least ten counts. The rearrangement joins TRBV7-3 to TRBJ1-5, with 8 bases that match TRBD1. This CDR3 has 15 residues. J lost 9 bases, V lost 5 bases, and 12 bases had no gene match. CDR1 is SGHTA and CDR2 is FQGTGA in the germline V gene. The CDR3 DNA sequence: TGTGCCAGCAGCCCGAGGCAGGGGGCAAGAGGGCCCCAGCATTTT. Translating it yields CASSPRQGARGPQHF.

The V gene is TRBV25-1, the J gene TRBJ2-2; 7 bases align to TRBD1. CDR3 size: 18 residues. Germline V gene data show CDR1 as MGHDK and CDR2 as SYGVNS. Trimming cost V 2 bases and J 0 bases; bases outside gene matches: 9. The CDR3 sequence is CASSEGITGVSNTGELFF. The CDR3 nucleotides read TGTGCCAGCAGTGAAGGGATAACAGGGGTTTCGAACACCGGGGAGCTGTTTTTT. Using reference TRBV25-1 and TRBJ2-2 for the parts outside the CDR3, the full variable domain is EADIYQTPRYLVIGTGKKITLECSQTMGHDKMYWYQQDPGMELHLIHYSYGVNSTEKGDLSSESTVSRIRTEHFPLTLESARPSHTSQYLCASSEGITGVSNTGELFFGEGSRLTVL.

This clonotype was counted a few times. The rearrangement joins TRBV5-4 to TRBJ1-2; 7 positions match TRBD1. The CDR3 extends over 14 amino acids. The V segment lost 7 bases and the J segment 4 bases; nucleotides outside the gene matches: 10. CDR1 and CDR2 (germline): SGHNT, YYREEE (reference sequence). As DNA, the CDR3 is TGTGCCAGCCACCCCGGGACAGAATTCTATGGCTACACCTTC. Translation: CASHPGTEFYGYTF.

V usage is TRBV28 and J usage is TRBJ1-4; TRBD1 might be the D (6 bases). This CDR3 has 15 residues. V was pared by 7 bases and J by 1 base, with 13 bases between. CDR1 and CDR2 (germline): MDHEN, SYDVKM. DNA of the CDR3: TGTGCCAGCACCCCATGGGGGCTAACTAATGAAAAACTGTTTTTT. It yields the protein CASTPWGLTNEKLFF.

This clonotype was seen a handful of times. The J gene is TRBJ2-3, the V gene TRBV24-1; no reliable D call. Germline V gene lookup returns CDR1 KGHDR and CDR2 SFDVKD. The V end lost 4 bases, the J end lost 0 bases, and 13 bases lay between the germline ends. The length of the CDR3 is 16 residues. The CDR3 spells CATSEPRTCSTDTQYF. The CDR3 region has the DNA TGTGCCACCAGTGAGCCGCGGACCTGTAGCACAGATACGCAGTATTTT.